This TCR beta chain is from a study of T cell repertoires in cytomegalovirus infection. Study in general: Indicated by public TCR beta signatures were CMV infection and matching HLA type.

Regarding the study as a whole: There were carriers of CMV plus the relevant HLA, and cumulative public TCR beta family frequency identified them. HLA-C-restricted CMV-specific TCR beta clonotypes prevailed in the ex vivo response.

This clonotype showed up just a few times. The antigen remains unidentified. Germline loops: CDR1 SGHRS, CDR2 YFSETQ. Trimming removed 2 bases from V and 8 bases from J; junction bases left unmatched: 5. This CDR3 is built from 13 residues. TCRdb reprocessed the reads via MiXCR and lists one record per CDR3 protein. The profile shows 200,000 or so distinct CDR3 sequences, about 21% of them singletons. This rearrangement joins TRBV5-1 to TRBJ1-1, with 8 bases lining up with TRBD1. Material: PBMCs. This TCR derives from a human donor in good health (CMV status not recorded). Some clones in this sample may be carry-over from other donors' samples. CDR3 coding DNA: TGCGCCAGCAGCTTACAAACAGGGGGAGAAGCTTTCTTT. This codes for CASSLQTGGEAFF.